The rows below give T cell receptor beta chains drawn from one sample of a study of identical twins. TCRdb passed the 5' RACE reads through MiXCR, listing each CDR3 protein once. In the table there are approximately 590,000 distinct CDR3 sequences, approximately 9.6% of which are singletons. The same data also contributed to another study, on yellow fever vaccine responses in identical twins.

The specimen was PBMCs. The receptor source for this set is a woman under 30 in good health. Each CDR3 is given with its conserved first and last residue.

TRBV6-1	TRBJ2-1	CASSPRLAGGSQATSF
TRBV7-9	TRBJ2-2	CASSAQSTGELFF
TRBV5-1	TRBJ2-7	CASSSEDRDRAYEQYF
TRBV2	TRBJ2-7	CASTSVAGTPYF
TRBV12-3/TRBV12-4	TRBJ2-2	CASSFPTSVFGTGELFF
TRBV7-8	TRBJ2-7	CASSPLVYEQYF
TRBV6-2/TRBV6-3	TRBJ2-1	CASGSGTSSNEQFF
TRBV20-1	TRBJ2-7	CSARDQDPVFSYEQYF
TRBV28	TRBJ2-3	CASSLLEGGFTDTQYF
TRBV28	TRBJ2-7	CASSLVAGGRNEQYF
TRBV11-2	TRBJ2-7	CASSLARAYEQYF
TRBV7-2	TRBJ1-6	CASSFLNNSPLHF
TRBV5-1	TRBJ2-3	CASSIVRTGSTDTQYF